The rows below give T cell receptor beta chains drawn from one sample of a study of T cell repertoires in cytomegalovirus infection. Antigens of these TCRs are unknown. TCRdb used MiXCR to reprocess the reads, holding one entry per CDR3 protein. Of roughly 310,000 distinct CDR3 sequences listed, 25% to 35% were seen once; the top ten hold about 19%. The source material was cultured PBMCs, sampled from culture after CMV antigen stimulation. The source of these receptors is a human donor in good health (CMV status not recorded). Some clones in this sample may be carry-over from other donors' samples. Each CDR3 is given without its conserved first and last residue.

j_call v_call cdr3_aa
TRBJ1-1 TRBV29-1 SVVLNTEAF
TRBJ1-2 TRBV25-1 ASSDEKTGLRGYGYT
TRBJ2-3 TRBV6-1 ASSERGRNTDTQY
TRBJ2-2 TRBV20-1 SARDRVTGGMDGELF
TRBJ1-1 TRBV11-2 ASSNRWVNTEAF
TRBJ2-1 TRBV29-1 SGLTGEKTYNEQF
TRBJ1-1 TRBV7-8 ASSFSGTTYTEAF
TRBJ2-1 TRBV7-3 ASSLGLTPISYNEQF
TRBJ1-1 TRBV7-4 ASSPPVGVRVTEAF
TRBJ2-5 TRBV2 ASSVGEIETQY
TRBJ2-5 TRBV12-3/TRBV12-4 ASSLPLAGGQETQY
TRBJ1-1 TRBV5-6 ASRKLGRNTEAF
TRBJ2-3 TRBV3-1 ASSQGSKGAQY
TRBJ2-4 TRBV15 ATSRTPGTSGKNIQY
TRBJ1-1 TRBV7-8 ASSLGGVVGRDTEAF
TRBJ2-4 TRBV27 ASTRGQGYIQY
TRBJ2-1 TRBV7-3 ASSSSGSNEQF
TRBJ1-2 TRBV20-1 SARESQTV
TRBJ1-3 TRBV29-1 SVGGTGGNTIY
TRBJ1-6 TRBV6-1 ASSPRQYNNSPLH
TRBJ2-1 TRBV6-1 ASSETGGPSYNEQF
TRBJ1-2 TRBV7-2 ASSPQRRDGGYT
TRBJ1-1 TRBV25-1 ASRGGQTAEAF
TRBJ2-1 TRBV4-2 ASSQGGLAGALNNEQF
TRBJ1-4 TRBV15 ATKRIAVANEKLF
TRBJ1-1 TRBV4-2 ASSQGKGGPQQAA
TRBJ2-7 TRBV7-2 ASSLEGLHEQY
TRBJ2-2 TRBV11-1 ASSSDRANTGELF
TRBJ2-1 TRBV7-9 ASSPMGLPRNEQF
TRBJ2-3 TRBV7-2 ASSLAGGNTDTQY
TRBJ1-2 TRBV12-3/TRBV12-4 ASSLQVNYGYT
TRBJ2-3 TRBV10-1 ASSESIRPPSTDTQY
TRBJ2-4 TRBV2 ASSESVGGFDKNIQY
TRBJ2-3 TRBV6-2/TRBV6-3 ASSYWASGDTDTQY
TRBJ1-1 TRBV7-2 ASSLRRSTEAF
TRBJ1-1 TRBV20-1 SARVGKGTEAF
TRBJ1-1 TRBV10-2 ASSAPNTEAF
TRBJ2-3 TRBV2 ASRSDRDADTQY
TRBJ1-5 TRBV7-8 ASSLGADYSNQPQH
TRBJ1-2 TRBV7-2 ASSLDRTYGYT
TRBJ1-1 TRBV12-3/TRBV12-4 ASSLDTGTTEAF
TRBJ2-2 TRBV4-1 ASSPKGVPNTGELF
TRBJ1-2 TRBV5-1 ASSFEGTVSGYT
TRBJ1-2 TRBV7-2 ASSSGPSANYGYT
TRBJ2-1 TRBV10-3 AISEASGGVLSYNEQF
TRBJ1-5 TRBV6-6 ASTPGGWDQPQH
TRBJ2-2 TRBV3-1 ASSQPSGGGLPAGELF
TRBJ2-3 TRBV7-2 ASSSRLASSTDTQY
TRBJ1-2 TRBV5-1 ASSSETPQRGYT
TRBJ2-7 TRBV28 ASFSPGPGAYEQY
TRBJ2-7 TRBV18 ASSRPGQGTYEQY
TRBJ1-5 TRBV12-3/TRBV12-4 ASTPDRNQPQH